This T cell receptor beta chain was documented in a study of blood T cell repertoires in COVID-19. About the study: COVID-19 samples collected from the United States, Italy and Spain covered acute and convalescent phases. PBMCs, B-cell-depleted T cells, or T cells were the source of the cDNA or gDNA that made up the material.

The CDR3 loop spans 14 amino acids. V was clipped by 3 bases and J by 7 bases; unmatched bases: 5. Germline loops: CDR1 MGHDK, CDR2 SYGVNS. As processed by the authors: Amplifying reference gene primers gave estimates of nucleated cell counts. Using immunoSEQ multiplex PCR, the repertoire was profiled, and TCRdb retains in-frame clones only, with some absent. V and J calls and clone size follow that table, whereas D and trimming were derived from the DNA. The table shows over 25,000 clones, with around 87% occurring only once. The sequencing input was peripheral blood. The chain combines TRBV25-1 with TRBJ1-5; TRBD1 agrees at 8 bases. The source of this sequence is a human donor in a cohort sampled during active COVID-19. The donor label of this sample is uncertain. The CDR3 loop reads CASSEQGAGQPQHF. The CDR3 DNA reads TGTGCCAGCAGTGAGCAGGGGGCGGGGCAGCCCCAGCATTTT.